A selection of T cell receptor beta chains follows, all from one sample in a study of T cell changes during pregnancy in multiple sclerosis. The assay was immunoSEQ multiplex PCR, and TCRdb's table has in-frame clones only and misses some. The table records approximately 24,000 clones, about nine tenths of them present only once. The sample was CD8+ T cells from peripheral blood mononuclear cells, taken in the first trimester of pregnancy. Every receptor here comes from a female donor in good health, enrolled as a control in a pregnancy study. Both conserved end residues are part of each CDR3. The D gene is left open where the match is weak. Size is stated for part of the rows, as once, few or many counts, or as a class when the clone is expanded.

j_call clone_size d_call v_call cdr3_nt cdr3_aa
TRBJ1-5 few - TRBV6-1 TGTGCCAGCAGTGAAGCCCCAGCCCTAGGAAATCAGCCCCAGCATTTT CASSEAPALGNQPQHF
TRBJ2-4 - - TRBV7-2 TGTGCCAGCTATGGTGGCGGAAACATTCAGTACTTC CASYGGGNIQYF
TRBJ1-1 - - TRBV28 TGTGCCAGCAGTTTGAACCTCGGGGGTAGGCCGATGAACACTGAAGCTTTCTTT CASSLNLGGRPMNTEAFF
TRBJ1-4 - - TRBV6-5 TGTGCCAGCAGTTACTCCCAGGGCGGAACGGAAAAACTGTTTTTT CASSYSQGGTEKLFF
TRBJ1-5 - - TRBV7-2 TGTGCCAGCAGCTTCCGGACGGCGGGTGGGCAGCCCCAGCATTTT CASSFRTAGGQPQHF
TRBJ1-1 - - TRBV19 TGTGCCAGTAGTATAGCCTACCTCCAGGGTATTAAGAACACTGAAGCTTTCTTT CASSIAYLQGIKNTEAFF
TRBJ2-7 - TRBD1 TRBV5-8 TGTGCCAGCACCGCAGATGGACAGGAACTCTACGAGCAGTACTTC CASTADGQELYEQYF
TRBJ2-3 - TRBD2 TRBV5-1 TGCGCCAGCAGCTTAGGGAAGTCTAGCGGGGCGAATACGCAGTATTTT CASSLGKSSGANTQYF
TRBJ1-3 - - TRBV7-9 TGTGCCCCATCCCCCGCTAGGTCTGGAAACACCATATATTTT CAPSPARSGNTIYF
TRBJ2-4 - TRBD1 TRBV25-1 TGTGCCAGCAGTGTTGACCGGGACAGATGGGCCAAAAACATTCAGTACTTC CASSVDRDRWAKNIQYF
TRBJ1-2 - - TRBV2 TGTGCCAGCAGTGAGGGCAGAACCTTAAACTATGGCTACACCTTC CASSEGRTLNYGYTF
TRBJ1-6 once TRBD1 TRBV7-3 TGTGCCAGCGGGGCAGGGGGTAATTCACCCCTCCACTTT CASGAGGNSPLHF
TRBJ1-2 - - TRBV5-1 TGCGCCAGCAGCTTGGATGGAGCTTATGGCTACACCTTC CASSLDGAYGYTF
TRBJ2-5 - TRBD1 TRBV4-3 TGCGCCAGCAGCCAAGTTTATAAAGGAGACAGGGGCCAAGAGACCCAGTACTTC CASSQVYKGDRGQETQYF
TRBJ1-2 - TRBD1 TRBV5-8 TGTGCCAGCAGCCAAGCCGCGACAGGGGGTTGGTATGGCTACACCTTC CASSQAATGGWYGYTF
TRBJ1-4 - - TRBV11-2 TGTGCCAGCAGACCCTGGGAGGGTGCAAAACTGTTTTTT CASRPWEGAKLFF
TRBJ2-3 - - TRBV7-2 TGTGCCAGCAGCTTAGGCGCGGCAAACACAGATACGCAGTATTTT CASSLGAANTDTQYF
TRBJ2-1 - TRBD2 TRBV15 TGTGCCACCAGCAGTATTAGCGGGGGGGACTCCTCCTACAATGAGCAGTTCTTC CATSSISGGDSSYNEQFF
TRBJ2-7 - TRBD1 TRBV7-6 TGTGCCAGCAGGCCCAGGGGGACCCACGAGCAGTACTTC CASRPRGTHEQYF
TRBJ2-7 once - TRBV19 TGTGCCAGTAGTACAGGGAAGGGCGAGCAGTACTTC CASSTGKGEQYF
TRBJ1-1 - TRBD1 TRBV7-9 TGTGCCAGCAGTGGCGGGACAGGGAGGGAACGAACAATGAACACTGAAGCTTTCTTT CASSGGTGRERTMNTEAFF
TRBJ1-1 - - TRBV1 TGCACCAGCAGCCAAAGAGGGTATCGGGAAGCTTTCTTT CTSSQRGYREAFF
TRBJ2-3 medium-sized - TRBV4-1 TGCGCCAGCAGCCAAGCAGAACAGCCTCGGACAGATACGCAGTATTTT CASSQAEQPRTDTQYF
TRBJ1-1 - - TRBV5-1 TGCGCCAGTACGGGGGTACCGGCTGAAGCTTTCTTT CASTGVPAEAFF
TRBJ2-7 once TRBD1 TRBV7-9 TGTGCCAGCAGCAGCCGGGACAGGGCCGACGAGCAGTACTTC CASSSRDRADEQYF
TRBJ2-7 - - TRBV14 TGTGCCAGTTCATACGGGAACCCCAGCTACGAGCAGTACTTC CASSYGNPSYEQYF
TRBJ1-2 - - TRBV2 TGTGCCAGCTCAAGGGACATGAATGGCTACACCTTC CASSRDMNGYTF
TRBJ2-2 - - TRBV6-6 TGTGCCAGCAGCAGCCGGGGCACCGGGGAGCTGTTTTTT CASSSRGTGELFF
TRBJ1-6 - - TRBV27 TGTGCCAGCAGTCCTTATAATTCACCCCTCCACTTT CASSPYNSPLHF
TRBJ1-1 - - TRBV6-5 TGTGCCAGCAGTTACGCAGGGTTTGGTGGCACTGAAGCTTTCTTT CASSYAGFGGTEAFF
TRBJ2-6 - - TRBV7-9 TGTGCCAGCAGGACGGCGGAGGCAAACGGGGCCAACGTCCTGACTTTC CASRTAEANGANVLTF
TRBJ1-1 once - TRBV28 TGTGCCAGCAGCTTGGGGGGGAACACTGAAGCTTTCTTT CASSLGGNTEAFF
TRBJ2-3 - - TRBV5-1 TGCGCCAGCAGCTTGGAGGCGGGGGCCGCAGATACGCAGTATTTT CASSLEAGAADTQYF
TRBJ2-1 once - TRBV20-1 TGCAGTGCCGGGATCTACAATGAGCAGTTCTTC CSAGIYNEQFF
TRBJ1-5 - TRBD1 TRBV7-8 TGTGCCAGCAGCCTCGACAGGGTGGCAAATCAGCCCCAGCATTTT CASSLDRVANQPQHF
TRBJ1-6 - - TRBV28 TGTGCCAGCAGATTTCACGGGGATAATTCACCCCTCCACTTT CASRFHGDNSPLHF
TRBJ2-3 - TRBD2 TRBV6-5 TGTGCCAGCACCGCGGGGGACACAGATACGCAGTATTTT CASTAGDTDTQYF
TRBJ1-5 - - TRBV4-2 TGTGCCAGCAGCCAAGACCCCAGTAATAGCAATCAGCCCCAGCATTTT CASSQDPSNSNQPQHF
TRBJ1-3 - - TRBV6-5 TGTGCCAGCAGTTTAACAGGGATCGGTTCCTCGGACACCATATATTTT CASSLTGIGSSDTIYF
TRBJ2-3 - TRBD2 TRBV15 TGTGCCACCAGCAGAGATCCGGGGGGGAGCACAGATACGCAGTATTTT CATSRDPGGSTDTQYF
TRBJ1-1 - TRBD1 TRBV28 TGTGCCAGCAGTTCAGGGGGTTCGGGCACTGAAGCTTTCTTT CASSSGGSGTEAFF
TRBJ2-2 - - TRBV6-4 TGTGCCAGCAGCCAGGAGGCTGGGGAGCTGTTTTTT CASSQEAGELFF
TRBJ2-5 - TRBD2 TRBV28 TGTGCCAGCAGTTTTGGGGGGGGTTGGCAAGAGACCCAGTACTTC CASSFGGGWQETQYF
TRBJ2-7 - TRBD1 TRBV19 TGTGCCAGTAGTATAAGGCCGGGACAGGGAGCCTACGAGCAGTACTTC CASSIRPGQGAYEQYF
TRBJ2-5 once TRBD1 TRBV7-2 TGTGCTACGAAGGAGGGACAGGGAGGGGAGACCCAGTACTTC CATKEGQGGETQYF
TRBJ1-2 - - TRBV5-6 TGTGCCAGCAGGGGTAGCGACAGGATTCGTAACTATGGCTACACCTTC CASRGSDRIRNYGYTF
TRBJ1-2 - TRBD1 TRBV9 TGTGCCAGCAGCCCAGGGGACAGCACGACCTATGGCTACACCTTC CASSPGDSTTYGYTF
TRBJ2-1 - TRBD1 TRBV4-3 TGCGCCAGCAGCGCTCGACCAGGGGGTGATTCCTACAATGAGCAGTTCTTC CASSARPGGDSYNEQFF
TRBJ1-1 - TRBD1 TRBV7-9 TGTGCCCTCTCCGGGACAGGCTATGAAGCTTTCTTT CALSGTGYEAFF
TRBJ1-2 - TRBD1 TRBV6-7 TGTGCCAGCAGGACCGGGACAGGGGGCGCCGGGGGCTACACCTTC CASRTGTGGAGGYTF
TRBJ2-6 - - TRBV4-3 TGCGCCAGCAGCCAATACGTTTACGGACAGAGCTCTGGGGCCAACGTCCTGACTTTC CASSQYVYGQSSGANVLTF
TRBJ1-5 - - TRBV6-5 TGTGCCAGCAGTTCTTTAACCGGGGATCAGCCCCAGCATTTT CASSSLTGDQPQHF
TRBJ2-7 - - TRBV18 TGTGCCAGCTCACCGGAAGACAGGCCATACGAGCAGTACTTC CASSPEDRPYEQYF
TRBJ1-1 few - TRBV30 TGTGCCTGGACCCTCGGGATGAACACTGAAGCTTTCTTT CAWTLGMNTEAFF
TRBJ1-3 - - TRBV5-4 TGCGCCAGCAGCCAGAGCGACGGAATATACTCTGGAAACACCATATATTTT CASSQSDGIYSGNTIYF